This is a list of T cell receptor beta chains from one sample in a study of CD8 T cells in Susac syndrome. TCRdb reprocessed the immunoSEQ multiplex PCR reads via MiXCR and lists one record per CDR3 protein. The sample yields some 120,000 distinct CDR3 sequences, over 85% seen once. Sequences were obtained from CD8+ T cells from PBMCs. The origin of the receptors is a human donor with multiple sclerosis. The CDR3 runs from the conserved cysteine through the conserved F or W. The order of the fields is clone size, D gene, V gene, J gene, CDR3 DNA, CDR3 protein. The D gene is left open where the match is weak. Clone sizes are given selectively: once, few, many, or a class where the clone is expanded.

NA	NA	TRBV6-5	TRBJ1-5	TGTGCCAGCAGTTACGCCAATTCTAGGGAGCCCCAGCATTTT	CASSYANSREPQHF
once	TRBD1	TRBV7-2	TRBJ2-3	TGTGCCAGCAGCTTAGTAGGGGGACAGGTTCGCACAGATACGCAGTATTTT	CASSLVGGQVRTDTQYF
NA	TRBD1	TRBV29-1	TRBJ2-7	TGCAGCGTTCGGACAGGGGGGTCCTACGAGCAGTACTTC	CSVRTGGSYEQYF
NA	NA	TRBV15	TRBJ2-5	TGTGCCACCAGCAGAGCCGGGGAAGAGACCCAGTACTTC	CATSRAGEETQYF
NA	TRBD1	TRBV20-1	TRBJ2-2	TGCAGTGCTGCCGGGACAGCGAACACCGGGGAGCTGTTTTTT	CSAAGTANTGELFF
NA	TRBD1	TRBV18	TRBJ2-2	TGTGCCAGCTCACCCTCGGACAGGGGATTCGGGGAGCTGTTTTTT	CASSPSDRGFGELFF
NA	NA	TRBV6-5	TRBJ2-1	TGTGCCAGCAGTTACCGAGGGGGGGTGTTGCACAATGAGCAGTTCTTC	CASSYRGGVLHNEQFF
NA	NA	TRBV10-3	TRBJ2-7	TGTGCCATCAGTGAGTCGGACCCCGCTACTTACGAGCAGTACTTC	CAISESDPATYEQYF
NA	TRBD2	TRBV19	TRBJ2-1	TGTGCCAGTAGTAAAGGTAGGGACTACGGTTACAATGAGCAGTTCTTC	CASSKGRDYGYNEQFF
NA	NA	TRBV6-9	TRBJ1-3	TGTGCCAGCATTCAGGACGCCACCATATATTTT	CASIQDATIYF
NA	NA	TRBV30	TRBJ2-6	TGTGCCTGGAGTGTAGGCGTGGTAGGGGCCAACGTCCTGACTTTC	CAWSVGVVGANVLTF
few	NA	TRBV28	TRBJ1-1	TGTGCCAGCAGTTTAAACGGCATGAACACTGAAGCTTTCTTT	CASSLNGMNTEAFF
NA	TRBD1	TRBV29-1	TRBJ2-7	TGCAGCTGGGGGCGGGACAGGGAAACCTGCGAGCAGTACTTC	CSWGRDRETCEQYF
NA	TRBD2	TRBV25-1	TRBJ2-1	TGTGCCAGCAGTGAATACAGGGCTAGCGGGGGAAATGAGCAGTTCTTC	CASSEYRASGGNEQFF
NA	NA	TRBV19	TRBJ2-7	TGTGCCAGTAGTATACGGGGTCAGAGCTACGAGCAGTACTTC	CASSIRGQSYEQYF
once	TRBD1	TRBV5-4	TRBJ2-2	TGTGCCAGCAGCAGCACCGGGACAGGGCGAGCCGGGGAGCTGTTTTTT	CASSSTGTGRAGELFF
NA	NA	TRBV5-1	TRBJ1-2	TGCGCCAGCAGCTGGTCCGGGACCAGGTATGGCTACACTTTC	CASSWSGTRYGYTF
NA	NA	TRBV3-1	TRBJ2-3	TGTGCCAGCAGCCAAGATCTTAGGGGCTCAGATACGCAGTATTTT	CASSQDLRGSDTQYF
NA	TRBD2	TRBV9	TRBJ2-5	TGTGCCAGCAGCTCCCCGCGGGGGGTGCCCCACACTTTGTGGGAGACCCAGTACTTC	CASSSPRGVPHTLWETQYF
NA	NA	TRBV2	TRBJ2-2	TGTGCCAGCAGTGAGAAGGTGCCCGGGGAGCTGTTTTTT	CASSEKVPGELFF
NA	NA	TRBV29-1	TRBJ2-1	TGCAGCGTAGCCGGGGGGCGCCGCTCCTACAATGAGCAGTTCTTC	CSVAGGRRSYNEQFF
NA	TRBD1	TRBV4-1	TRBJ2-7	TGCGCCAGCAGCCAAGCAGACAGGGGGCTTAACTACGAGCAGTACTTC	CASSQADRGLNYEQYF
once	NA	TRBV12-5	TRBJ1-1	TGTGCTAGTGGTTTGGATTTGTCGGATGAAGCTTTCTTT	CASGLDLSDEAFF
NA	NA	TRBV7-9	TRBJ2-7	TGTGCCAGCAGCTTAGACCCCTTCGTCTATGAGCAGTACTTC	CASSLDPFVYEQYF
NA	NA	TRBV7-8	TRBJ2-5	TGTGCCAGCAGTTCGATATTGGGCCCACTTCAAGAGACCCAGTACTTC	CASSSILGPLQETQYF
NA	NA	TRBV7-2	TRBJ1-5	TGTGCCAGCAGCAGAGCTCCCGGGGGGGTGCAGCCCCAGCATTTT	CASSRAPGGVQPQHF
NA	TRBD1	TRBV11-2	TRBJ2-3	TGTGCCGACCGGGGTCGGGCAGGGGGCCAAAAGGACACAGATACGCAGTATTTT	CADRGRAGGQKDTDTQYF
NA	NA	TRBV5-8	TRBJ2-5	TGTGCCAGCAGCTTCAGGCTATACGAAGAGACCCAGTACTTC	CASSFRLYEETQYF
NA	NA	TRBV19	TRBJ2-5	TGTGCCAGTAGTCCGAAGCAGGGGCAAGAGACCCAGTACTTC	CASSPKQGQETQYF
NA	NA	TRBV5-6	TRBJ1-4	TGTGCCAGCAGCTTGGCCGGTGCAACTAATGAAAAACTGTTTTTT	CASSLAGATNEKLFF
NA	NA	TRBV28	TRBJ1-1	TGTGCCAGCAGTGGCCCGGACTCTAAGACTGAAGCTTTCTTT	CASSGPDSKTEAFF
NA	TRBD1	TRBV18	TRBJ2-5	TGTGCCAGCTCACCTCGACAGGGCCCCAACCAAGAGACCCAGTACTTC	CASSPRQGPNQETQYF
NA	NA	TRBV6-6	TRBJ2-7	TGTGCCAGCAGTCCTAGGCAGTACTTC	CASSPRQYF
NA	NA	TRBV4-1	TRBJ2-4	TGCGCCAGCAGCCAAACCCGTGGAAGCATAGCCAAAAACATTCAGTACTTC	CASSQTRGSIAKNIQYF
NA	NA	TRBV5-1	TRBJ1-6	TGCGCCAGCAGCTTTACAGGGTCGGATTCACCCCTCCACTTT	CASSFTGSDSPLHF
NA	NA	TRBV13	TRBJ2-2	TGTGCCAGCGATTGGGACGGGGAGCTGTTTTTT	CASDWDGELFF
NA	TRBD1	TRBV27	TRBJ2-1	TGTGCCAGCAGTGCACGGACAGGGGGCAATGAGCAGTTCTTC	CASSARTGGNEQFF
NA	TRBD2	TRBV9	TRBJ2-1	TGTGCCAGCAGCGTAGTCGGTAGCGGGACCTACAATGAGCAGTTCTTC	CASSVVGSGTYNEQFF
NA	TRBD2	TRBV6-6	TRBJ2-2	TGTGCCAGCAGTTCCCTAGCGGGAGGGCCCCCCGGGGAGCTGTTTTTT	CASSSLAGGPPGELFF
NA	NA	TRBV27	TRBJ1-1	TGTGCCAGCAGTTTATCAGGGGAAGCTGAAGCTTTCTTT	CASSLSGEAEAFF
NA	NA	TRBV7-3	TRBJ2-5	TGTGCCAGCAGCTCGACCCAAGGGACGGCCCAGTACTTC	CASSSTQGTAQYF
once	TRBD2	TRBV29-1	TRBJ2-1	TGCAGCGTTGGTGGGGGGGACTACAATGAGCAGTTCTTC	CSVGGGDYNEQFF
NA	NA	TRBV15	TRBJ2-5	TGTGCCACCAGCAGAGGACTGGACCAAGAGACCCAGTACTTC	CATSRGLDQETQYF
NA	TRBD2	TRBV3-1	TRBJ2-1	TGTGCCAGCAGCCAAGCCGGGGGGACCGTCTACAATTTGGAGCAGTTCTTC	CASSQAGGTVYNLEQFF
NA	TRBD1	TRBV19	TRBJ2-4	TGTGCCAGTAGTACGGACAGGGAGGCCAAAAACATTCAGTACTTC	CASSTDREAKNIQYF
NA	TRBD2	TRBV4-1	TRBJ2-1	TGCGCCAGCAGCCAAGAACCCGGGACTAGCGGGCGAGGGCTGTACAATGAGCAGTTCTTC	CASSQEPGTSGRGLYNEQFF
NA	TRBD1	TRBV7-9	TRBJ1-5	TGTGCCAGCAGCCCGGGACAGGGAGTCGATCAGCCCCAGCATTTT	CASSPGQGVDQPQHF
NA	NA	TRBV3-1	TRBJ1-6	TGTGCCAGCAGCCCCCCCGGGGGGGGAAATTCACCCCTCCACTTT	CASSPPGGGNSPLHF
few	NA	TRBV14	TRBJ2-7	TGTGCCAGCAGCCAAGTAGGAGGGGGCTCCTACGAGCAGTACTTC	CASSQVGGGSYEQYF
NA	NA	TRBV24-1	TRBJ2-5	TGTGCCACCAGTGATTTCGGGAGCCGGCGTGGGGAGACCCAGTACTTC	CATSDFGSRRGETQYF
NA	TRBD2	TRBV6-1	TRBJ2-5	TGTGCCAGCAGTGACCTTCTAGCGGGGGGTAGGGAGACCCAGTACTTC	CASSDLLAGGRETQYF
NA	NA	TRBV3-1	TRBJ2-2	TGTGCCAGCAGCCCAAGGACCGACGACACCGGGGAGCTGTTTTTT	CASSPRTDDTGELFF
NA	TRBD2	TRBV6-4	TRBJ2-1	TGTGCCAGCAGTGACTCCGGCGGGGGGAGTCTCAATGAGCAGTTCTTC	CASSDSGGGSLNEQFF
NA	TRBD1	TRBV19	TRBJ1-2	TGTGCCAGTACCCCGGGACAGGGGTTTGACTATGGCTACACCTTC	CASTPGQGFDYGYTF
NA	NA	TRBV4-1	TRBJ2-1	TGCGCCAGCAGCCCCCTCGGGTACAATGAGCAGTTCTTC	CASSPLGYNEQFF
NA	NA	TRBV9	TRBJ1-1	TGTGCCAGCAGCGCAGAAGGGGAGCTGATGCCTGAAGCTTTCTTT	CASSAEGELMPEAFF
NA	NA	TRBV7-9	TRBJ1-1	TGTGCCAGCAGCAAGACACCAAACACTGAAGCTTTCTTT	CASSKTPNTEAFF
NA	NA	TRBV12-3/TRBV12-4	TRBJ2-5	TGTGCCAGCAGTCGGGGTGGAGAGACCCAGTACTTC	CASSRGGETQYF
NA	TRBD1	TRBV5-6	TRBJ1-2	TGTGCCAGCAGCTTGCCCCCAGGGGGAGGCTACACCTTC	CASSLPPGGGYTF